The next 30 T cell receptor beta chains were all read from a single sample in a study of blood T cell repertoires in COVID-19. Sequencing was performed with immunoSEQ multiplex PCR; in TCRdb, only in-frame clones are kept and a portion is missing. The sample lists some 270,000 clones, about 85% occurring once. Sequenced sample: peripheral blood. The receptor source for this set is a human donor with COVID-19, enrolled during active disease. The donor label of this sample is uncertain.

The chain joins TRBV6-1 to TRBJ1-3, with TRBD1 matching 7 bases. V shed 0 bases, J shed 6 bases, and the junction held 5 bases outside the gene matches. From germline, CDR1 is MNHNS and CDR2 SASEGT. This CDR3 region has 15 residues. The CDR3 here is CASSEAGGEINTIYF. DNA for the CDR3: TGTGCCAGCAGTGAAGCAGGGGGCGAGATAAACACCATATATTTT.

The chain employs TRBV19 and TRBJ2-2; TRBD2 matches at 7 bases. J was trimmed by 7 bases and V by 5 bases; bases with no gene match: 4. The CDR3 covers 13 residues. Germline V gene lookup returns CDR1 LNHDA and CDR2 SQIVND (reference sequence). The CDR3 sequence is CASSRLAGGELFF. The CDR3 DNA follows: TGTGCCAGTAGTCGACTAGCCGGCGGGGAGCTGTTTTTT.

The CDR3 sequence is CASTVSGPSDTQYF. The CDR3 nucleotides are TGTGCCAGTACGGTTAGCGGACCTTCAGATACGCAGTATTTT. The chain uses TRBV19 and TRBJ2-3; possible D gene TRBD2, 6 bases. V dropped 7 bases and J dropped 4 bases, with 15 bases sitting between them. There are 14 residues in the CDR3. From germline, CDR1 is LNHDA and CDR2 SQIVND (reference sequence).

The chain is built from TRBV5-1 and TRBJ2-1; 7 nucleotides agree with TRBD2. The ends lost 1 base at V and 5 bases at J; junction bases unmatched: 9. This CDR3 has 16 amino acids. Germline CDR1 SGHRS, CDR2 YFSETQ. The CDR3 loop is CASSLPRSGIDNEQFF. The CDR3 nucleotides read TGCGCCAGCAGCTTGCCTCGGAGCGGGATAGACAATGAGCAGTTCTTC.

The J gene is TRBJ2-1, the V gene TRBV30; weak D call: TRBD1 (5 bases). From germline, CDR1 is GTSNPN and CDR2 SVGIG (reference sequence). Trimming left V 2 bases short and J 2 bases short, with 10 bases between. The CDR3 contains 14 residues. DNA of the CDR3: TGTGCCTGGAGTAGGGGCGACGCCTACAATGAGCAGTTCTTC. Translated, it gives CAWSRGDAYNEQFF. The complete variable domain, with remaining parts taken from reference TRBV30 and TRBJ2-1, reads SQTIHQWPATLVQPVGSPLSLECTVEGTSNPNLYWYRQAAGRGLQLLFYSVGIGQISSEVPQNLSASRPQDRQFILSSKKLLLSDSGFYLCAWSRGDAYNEQFFGPGTRLTVL.

CDR3 bases: TGTGCCAGCAGCTCTCTGTGGGCTAGCTGGGAGACCCAGTACTTC. Its translation is CASSSLWASWETQYF. J is TRBJ2-5 and V is TRBV7-2; TRBD2 might be the D (5 bases). Germline CDR1 and CDR2: SGHTA and FQGNSA. Trimming left V 4 bases short and J 5 bases short, with 17 bases between. The CDR3 has 15 amino acids.

The chain uses TRBV30 and TRBJ2-1; 9 positions agree with TRBD2. The germline V gene has CDR1 GTSNPN and CDR2 SVGIG (reference sequence). J lost 9 bases, V lost 0 bases, and 9 bases had no gene match. The CDR3 covers 15 residues. In DNA, the CDR3 is TGTGCCTGGAGTGTAGGGCGGGAGGGCCGAAGTGAGCAGTTCTTC. Translation: CAWSVGREGRSEQFF.

The V gene is TRBV30, the J gene TRBJ2-3; D might be TRBD2 (6 bases). CDR1 and CDR2 (germline): GTSNPN, SVGIG (reference sequence). V was trimmed by 4 bases and J by 0 bases, leaving 14 bases between them. The CDR3 is 15 amino acids. The CDR3 bases are TGTGCCTGGAAATATAATGGGGGGAGCACAGATACGCAGTATTTT. This gives the protein CAWKYNGGSTDTQYF.

V gene TRBV7-3 combines with J gene TRBJ1-2; 7 nucleotides agree with TRBD1. The CDR3 sequence is 14 residues long. Germline V lookup: CDR1 SGHTA, CDR2 FQGTGA. V dropped 5 bases and J dropped 7; count of bases not matched to a gene: 10. The CDR3 DNA is TGTGCCAGCAGCCCAAACGGAAACAGGGGTGGCTACACCTTC. Protein product: CASSPNGNRGGYTF.

The J gene is TRBJ2-2, the V gene TRBV19; 9 bases agree with TRBD1. The V gene end was trimmed by 1 base and the J gene end by 7 bases; junction bases not matched to a gene: 4. CDR1 is LNHDA, CDR2 SQIVND, per germline (reference sequence). The CDR3 spans 15 residues. CDR3 protein: CASSIGTGVVGELFF. The CDR3 DNA reads as TGTGCCAGTAGTATAGGGACAGGGGTGGTCGGGGAGCTGTTTTTT.

CDR3 loop: CASRETLRAFF. As DNA, the CDR3 is TGTGCCAGCAGGGAGACTCTAAGGGCTTTCTTT. The rearrangement joins TRBV6-5 to TRBJ1-1; D gene ambiguous. V gave up 6 bases and J gave up 11 bases, with 13 bases separating them. Germline V gene sequence: CDR1 MNHEY, CDR2 SVGAGI. CDR3 length: 11 amino acids.

The rearrangement joins TRBV18 to TRBJ2-7; TRBD1 matches 10 bases. V was clipped by 2 bases and J by 5 bases; unmatched bases: 12. Germline assignment: CDR1 KGHSH and CDR2 LQKENI. This CDR3 has 17 amino acids. The CDR3 bases are TGTGCCAGCTCACCATCGGTGAGTGGGACAGGGGACGACGAGCAGTACTTC. Translating it yields CASSPSVSGTGDDEQYF.

This sequence joins TRBV27 and TRBJ2-3, with 11 nucleotides matching TRBD2. The CDR3 is 13 residues long. The J segment lost 5 bases and the V segment lost 6 bases, leaving 1 base of the junction unmatched. Looked up from germline, CDR1 is MNHEY and CDR2 is SMNVEV (reference sequence). The CDR3 coding sequence is TGTGCCAGCAGACTAGCGGGAGAAGATACGCAGTATTTT. Amino acids: CASRLAGEDTQYF.

The J gene is TRBJ2-1, the V gene TRBV11-2; tentative D call: TRBD1 (5 bases). The germline V gene encodes CDR1 SGHAT and CDR2 FQNNGV. V dropped 4 bases and J dropped 6 bases, with 16 bases sitting between them. The CDR3 is made up of 15 amino acids. This CDR3 reads CASSSYGHFGNEQFF. The CDR3 bases are TGTGCCAGCAGCTCATACGGACACTTCGGCAATGAGCAGTTCTTC.

The chain joins TRBV4-2 to TRBJ1-6; tentative D call: TRBD1 (6 bases). The CDR3 contains 19 residues. V gave up 0 bases and J gave up 0 bases, with 15 bases separating them. The germline gives CDR1 LGHNA, CDR2 YNFKEQ. The CDR3 bases are TGTGCCAGCAGCCAAGACCGACCAGGGGAAAGCTCCTATAATTCACCCCTCCACTTT. It yields the protein CASSQDRPGESSYNSPLHF.

This clone has just one count. The DNA for the CDR3 is TGTGCCAGTAGGCCGGGACAGGCCTATAATTCACCCCTCCACTTT. It codes for CASRPGQAYNSPLHF. The chain joins TRBV19 to TRBJ1-6, with 8 bases identical to TRBD1. V lost 6 bases to trimming and J lost 2 bases; unmatched junction nucleotides: 3. The germline V gene has CDR1 LNHDA and CDR2 SQIVND (reference sequence). This CDR3 is 15 amino acids long.

This sequence joins TRBV9 and TRBJ2-1; D might be TRBD2 (5 bases). V was shortened by 0 bases and J by 9 bases, with 13 bases between the two germline ends. The germline V gene has CDR1 SGDLS and CDR2 YYNGEE. CDR3 length equals 14 residues. Written as DNA, the CDR3 is TGTGCCAGCAGCGTAGTAGCGAGCGGCGGTGAGCAGTTCTTC. Amino acid sequence: CASSVVASGGEQFF.

This chain links TRBV7-3 with TRBJ2-1; no firm D call. Trimming cost V 2 bases and J 12 bases, with 8 bases left between them. This CDR3 is built from 11 residues. Germline assignment: CDR1 SGHTA and CDR2 FQGTGA. CDR3 loop: CASSLGLGQFF. The DNA for the CDR3 is TGTGCCAGCAGCTTAGGGCTCGGGCAGTTCTTC.

The chain couples TRBV15 to TRBJ2-7, with D unclear. Germline CDR1 LNHNV, CDR2 YYDKDF (reference sequence). The CDR3 length is 14 residues. Trimming stripped 1 base from V and 6 bases from J, with 13 bases between. DNA of the CDR3: TGTGCCACCAGCAGAGCGGGTGCATCCCGCGAGCAGTACTTC. Amino acid sequence: CATSRAGASREQYF.

The chain joins TRBV2 to TRBJ1-5; 7 bases align to TRBD1. V dropped 7 bases and J dropped 6; count of bases not matched to a gene: 15. Germline CDR1 is SNHLY and CDR2 is FYNNEI. This CDR3 contains 16 residues. The CDR3 sequence: CASTSQWDRGGQPQHF. Written as DNA, the CDR3 is TGTGCCAGCACCTCTCAGTGGGACAGAGGCGGTCAGCCCCAGCATTTT.

The J gene is TRBJ1-1, the V gene TRBV3-1 (or the pseudogene TRBV3-2); unclear D gene. CDR1 is LGHDT and CDR2 is YNNKEL in the germline V gene (reference sequence). V lost 1 base, J lost 4 bases, and 7 bases lay in between. This CDR3 spans 13 amino acids. CDR3 protein: CASSQVESTEAFF. The CDR3 region has the DNA TGTGCCAGCAGCCAAGTGGAGAGCACTGAAGCTTTCTTT.

The CDR3 nucleotides are TGCAGCGTCAGAAGGACAGGGGATAACGGGGAGCTGTTTTTT. Translated, it gives CSVRRTGDNGELFF. The chain uses TRBV29-1 and TRBJ2-2; 9 nucleotides match TRBD1. The V gene end was trimmed by 6 bases and the J gene end by 7 bases; junction bases not matched to a gene: 9. Germline values: CDR1 SQVTM, CDR2 ANQGSEA. This CDR3 comprises 14 residues.

The chain has TRBV30 and TRBJ2-7, with 12 positions matching TRBD2. CDR3 length: 18 residues. Germline CDR1 GTSNPN, CDR2 SVGIG (reference sequence). The V and J ends lost 8 bases and 0 bases, in that order; junction bases with no gene match: 17. The CDR3 DNA is TGTGCCGGGGAGGACCCGCGACTAGCGGGAGTTAGCTCCTACGAGCAGTACTTC. Protein sequence: CAGEDPRLAGVSSYEQYF.

The chain joins TRBV30 to TRBJ2-1, with 9 bases lining up with TRBD2. In germline, CDR1 is GTSNPN, CDR2 SVGIG (reference sequence). The CDR3 has 14 residues. With 0 bases clipped from V and 9 bases from J, the junction kept 6 bases outside the gene matches. DNA for the CDR3: TGTGCCTGGAGTGTCGCGGGAGGGATTAGTGAGCAGTTCTTC. Amino acid sequence: CAWSVAGGISEQFF. The complete variable domain, with remaining parts taken from reference TRBV30 and TRBJ2-1, reads SQTIHQWPATLVQPVGSPLSLECTVEGTSNPNLYWYRQAAGRGLQLLFYSVGIGQISSEVPQNLSASRPQDRQFILSSKKLLLSDSGFYLCAWSVAGGISEQFFGPGTRLTVL.

A note on this clone: At one end, the junction sequence differs from germline, possibly due to a read error. V is TRBV6-1 and J is TRBJ1-1; unclear D gene. This CDR3 spans 12 amino acids. The germline V gene has CDR1 MNHNS and CDR2 SASEGT. The CDR3 nucleotides read TGTGCCAGCAGGGAAGGCGACACTGAAGCTTTCTTT. Protein: CASREGDTEAFF.

This chain connects TRBV6-5 to TRBJ2-1, with unresolved D. From germline, CDR1 is MNHEY and CDR2 SVGAGI. This CDR3 has 15 amino acids. V lost 0 bases and J lost 5, with 11 bases in between. CDR3 region: CASSYSTPYDNEQFF. CDR3 DNA: TGTGCCAGCAGTTACTCGACTCCATATGACAATGAGCAGTTCTTC.

The chain uses TRBV9 and TRBJ1-2; possibly TRBD1 for D (6 bases). Trimming removed 0 bases at V and 2 bases at J, with 11 bases between. In germline, CDR1 is SGDLS, CDR2 YYNGEE. The CDR3 spans 15 residues. The CDR3 spells CASSVGEGQNYGYTF. The CDR3 nucleotides are TGTGCCAGCAGCGTAGGGGAAGGACAGAACTATGGCTACACCTTC.

The chain couples TRBV4-3 to TRBJ2-2, with TRBD1 as a possible D gene (6 bases). V was pared by 4 bases and J by 12 bases, with 21 bases between. This CDR3 spans 15 amino acids. Germline CDR1 is LGHNA and CDR2 is YSLEER. The CDR3 DNA sequence: TGCGCCAGCAGCCCGCGCCCGGGACAAGGTGTGAAGCTGTTTTTT. This codes for CASSPRPGQGVKLFF.

This chain links TRBV5-6 with TRBJ2-2; D remains unclear. Germline-derived CDR1 and CDR2 are SGHDT and YYEEEE. Trimming cost V 0 bases and J 6 bases, with 9 bases left between them. This CDR3 is 14 amino acids long. CDR3 residues: CASSLAGLAGELFF. CDR3 DNA: TGTGCCAGCAGCTTGGCAGGCCTGGCCGGGGAGCTGTTTTTT.

The J gene is TRBJ2-3, the V gene TRBV27; 8 bases map to TRBD1. Germline values: CDR1 MNHEY, CDR2 SMNVEV (reference sequence). V lost 5 bases to trimming and J lost 7 bases; unmatched junction nucleotides: 14. The length of the CDR3 is 16 residues. The CDR3 DNA follows: TGTGCCAGCAGTCCCCAAATGGGACAGGTTTGGCATACGCAGTATTTT. Protein: CASSPQMGQVWHTQYF.